Listed below are T cell receptor beta chains from one sample, sequenced in a study of blood T cell repertoires in COVID-19. The method was immunoSEQ multiplex PCR; TCRdb's version includes in-frame clones alone and lacks a portion of them. Counted here are 40,000 or so clones, around 82% occurring once; the ten biggest clones make up 12%. Material: peripheral blood. These receptors originate from a human donor in a cohort sampled during active COVID-19. CDR3s include the opening cysteine and the closing phenylalanine or tryptophan. Fields, in order: clone size, V gene, J gene, D gene, CDR3 protein, CDR3 DNA. The D gene is left open where the match is weak. For some rows the clone size is stated as once, few or many, or as a class when expanded; others skip it.

abundance: -
v_gene: TRBV2
j_gene: TRBJ1-2
d_gene: -
CDR3aa: CASSELKSYGYTF
CDR3nt: TGTGCCAGCAGTGAGCTAAAAAGCTATGGCTACACCTTC

abundance: -
v_gene: TRBV7-2
j_gene: TRBJ2-1
d_gene: -
CDR3aa: CASSAQGYEQFF
CDR3nt: TGTGCCAGCAGCGCCCAGGGGTATGAGCAGTTCTTC

abundance: -
v_gene: TRBV7-2
j_gene: TRBJ1-6
d_gene: -
CDR3aa: CASSLGASYNSPLHF
CDR3nt: TGTGCCAGCAGCTTGGGGGCTTCCTATAATTCACCCCTCCACTTT

abundance: -
v_gene: TRBV19
j_gene: TRBJ1-1
d_gene: -
CDR3aa: CASSTRTRGITEAFF
CDR3nt: TGTGCCAGTAGTACCCGCACAAGGGGGATCACTGAAGCTTTCTTT

abundance: few
v_gene: TRBV7-9
j_gene: TRBJ2-1
d_gene: TRBD1
CDR3aa: CASSLDRGNNEQFF
CDR3nt: TGTGCCAGCAGCTTAGACAGGGGCAACAATGAGCAGTTCTTC

abundance: medium-sized
v_gene: TRBV10-2
j_gene: TRBJ2-5
d_gene: -
CDR3aa: CASSVNGGPLGETQYF
CDR3nt: TGCGCCAGCAGTGTTAACGGGGGGCCTCTCGGGGAGACCCAGTACTTC

abundance: -
v_gene: TRBV18
j_gene: TRBJ1-3
d_gene: TRBD1
CDR3aa: CASSPDREAGNTIYF
CDR3nt: TGTGCCAGCTCACCAGACAGGGAGGCTGGAAACACCATATATTTT

abundance: -
v_gene: TRBV12-3/TRBV12-4
j_gene: TRBJ1-5
d_gene: -
CDR3aa: CASSLQGPQHF
CDR3nt: TGTGCCAGCAGTCTGCAGGGGCCCCAGCATTTT

abundance: -
v_gene: TRBV27
j_gene: TRBJ1-1
d_gene: TRBD1
CDR3aa: CASSLSARGVNTEAFF
CDR3nt: TGTGCCAGCAGTTTATCAGCCAGGGGGGTGAACACTGAAGCTTTCTTT

abundance: -
v_gene: TRBV19
j_gene: TRBJ1-5
d_gene: -
CDR3aa: CASSTAGDQPQHF
CDR3nt: TGTGCCAGTAGTACGGCAGGGGATCAGCCCCAGCATTTT

abundance: -
v_gene: TRBV3-1/TRBV3-2
j_gene: TRBJ2-5
d_gene: -
CDR3aa: CASSQVVETQYF
CDR3nt: TGTGCCAGCAGCCAAGTCGTAGAGACCCAGTACTTC

abundance: few
v_gene: TRBV28
j_gene: TRBJ1-5
d_gene: -
CDR3aa: CASSRQYNQPQHF
CDR3nt: TGTGCCAGCAGTAGACAGTACAATCAGCCCCAGCATTTT

abundance: -
v_gene: TRBV16
j_gene: TRBJ2-2
d_gene: -
CDR3aa: CASSHVSGVGNTGELFF
CDR3nt: TGTGCCAGCAGCCACGTCTCAGGGGTCGGGAACACCGGGGAGCTGTTTTTT

abundance: -
v_gene: TRBV20-1
j_gene: TRBJ2-3
d_gene: -
CDR3aa: CSASGPSSGSTDTQYF
CDR3nt: TGCAGTGCTAGTGGCCCCTCAAGCGGTAGCACAGATACGCAGTATTTT

abundance: -
v_gene: TRBV7-9
j_gene: TRBJ2-5
d_gene: -
CDR3aa: CASSRLTHSRQETQYF
CDR3nt: TGTGCCAGCAGCCGTCTTACCCACTCACGTCAAGAGACCCAGTACTTC

abundance: -
v_gene: TRBV7-8
j_gene: TRBJ2-7
d_gene: TRBD1
CDR3aa: CASSRDRNSYEQYF
CDR3nt: TGTGCCAGCAGCAGGGACAGAAACTCCTACGAGCAGTACTTC

abundance: -
v_gene: TRBV6-2/TRBV6-3
j_gene: TRBJ1-3
d_gene: -
CDR3aa: CASSYNTGSSGNTIYF
CDR3nt: TGTGCCAGCAGTTACAATACAGGGTCTTCTGGAAACACCATATATTTT

abundance: -
v_gene: TRBV5-6
j_gene: TRBJ2-2
d_gene: TRBD1
CDR3aa: CASSGPGTGNTGELFF
CDR3nt: TGTGCCAGCAGCGGGCCCGGGACAGGGAACACCGGGGAGCTGTTTTTT

abundance: -
v_gene: TRBV5-1
j_gene: TRBJ2-2
d_gene: TRBD2
CDR3aa: CASSLARTSGNTGELFF
CDR3nt: TGCGCCAGCAGCTTGGCAAGGACTAGCGGAAACACCGGGGAGCTGTTTTTT

abundance: -
v_gene: TRBV5-1
j_gene: TRBJ1-2
d_gene: TRBD1
CDR3aa: CASSLSTGQGQGYTF
CDR3nt: TGCGCCAGCAGCTTGTCCACAGGACAGGGGCAAGGCTACACCTTC

abundance: -
v_gene: TRBV10-3
j_gene: TRBJ2-5
d_gene: -
CDR3aa: CATQGASGSKTQYF
CDR3nt: TGTGCCACCCAAGGGGCTAGTGGCAGCAAGACCCAGTACTTC

abundance: -
v_gene: TRBV5-1
j_gene: TRBJ1-5
d_gene: -
CDR3aa: CASSFASGQPQHF
CDR3nt: TGCGCCAGCAGCTTTGCATCGGGTCAGCCCCAGCATTTT

abundance: -
v_gene: TRBV2
j_gene: TRBJ1-1
d_gene: -
CDR3aa: CASSANRVLEAFF
CDR3nt: TGTGCCAGCAGTGCAAACCGGGTGCTGGAAGCTTTCTTT

abundance: -
v_gene: TRBV5-1
j_gene: TRBJ2-1
d_gene: -
CDR3aa: CASSSGTYNEQFF
CDR3nt: TGCGCCAGCAGCTCAGGAACCTACAATGAGCAGTTCTTC

abundance: -
v_gene: TRBV21-1
j_gene: TRBJ1-5
d_gene: -
CDR3aa: CASSKVAVIPPNQPQHF
CDR3nt: TGTGCCAGCAGCAAAGTGGCAGTAATTCCGCCTAATCAGCCCCAGCATTTT